This T cell receptor (beta chain) was obtained from a study of cytomegalovirus exposure and HLA in healthy donors. The PCR used 60 Vbeta and 13 Jbeta primers. TCRdb's copy holds only in-frame clones and misses some; the assay was immunoSEQ multiplex PCR. The table has 95,000 to 150,000 clones, around 74% seen once; the top ten hold roughly 31%. Trimming stripped 4 bases from V and 8 bases from J, with 12 bases between. Germline V gene data show CDR1 as LGHNT and CDR2 as FRNRAP. The CDR3 is made up of 14 amino acids. The sequence was obtained from a man aged 60-69 years in good health and CMV-seropositive. This chain joins TRBV12-5 and TRBJ1-6; perhaps TRBD1 as D (5 bases). Material for sequencing was PBMCs. CDR3: CASGSTGNDSPLHF. For the CDR3, the DNA is TGTGCTAGTGGTTCCACAGGAAACGATTCACCCCTCCACTTT.